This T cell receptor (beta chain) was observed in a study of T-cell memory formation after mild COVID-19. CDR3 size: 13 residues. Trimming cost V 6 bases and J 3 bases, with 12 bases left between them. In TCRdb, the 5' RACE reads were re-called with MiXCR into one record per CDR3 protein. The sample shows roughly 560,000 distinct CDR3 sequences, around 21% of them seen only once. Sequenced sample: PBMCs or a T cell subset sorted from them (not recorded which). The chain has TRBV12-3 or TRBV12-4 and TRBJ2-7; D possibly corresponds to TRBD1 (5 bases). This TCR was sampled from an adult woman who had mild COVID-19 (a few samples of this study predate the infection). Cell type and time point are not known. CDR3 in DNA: TGTGCCAGCAGGCCAGACAGCCACTACGAGCAGTACTTC. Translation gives CASRPDSHYEQYF.